Below are 5 T cell receptor beta chains sequenced from a single sample in a study of T cell responses to AZD1222 COVID-19 vaccine. Sequencing was performed with immunoSEQ multiplex PCR; in TCRdb, only in-frame clones are kept and a portion is missing. This sample has 150,000 to 200,000 clones, with 70% to 90% found just once. This specimen was peripheral blood, taken 28 days after the second dose of the MenACWY control vaccine. The receptor source for this set is an adult who received the MenACWY meningococcal vaccine as a control.

The V and J genes are TRBV24-1 and TRBJ2-3; D is uncertain. The CDR3 contains 12 residues. CDR1 is KGHDR and CDR2 is SFDVKD in the germline V gene. The V end was cut by 7 bases, the J end by 6 bases, with 10 bases between. CDR3 sequence (DNA): TGTGCCACCAGGTCGTCCTTGGATACGCAGTATTTT. It translates to CATRSSLDTQYF.

The genes are TRBV29-1 and TRBJ2-7; D may be TRBD2 (7 bases). Trimming cost V 3 bases and J 7 bases, with 22 bases left between them. Per the germline V gene, CDR1 is SQVTM and CDR2 is ANQGSEA. The CDR3 consists of 15 residues. CDR3: CSVDIYRRGGKEQYF. The CDR3 DNA reads as TGCAGCGTTGATATTTATCGAAGGGGGGGTAAGGAGCAGTACTTC.

The chain is built from TRBV4-3 and TRBJ2-7; 9 bases are shared with TRBD2. The length of the CDR3 is 17 residues. V was pared by 4 bases and J by 0 bases, with 10 bases of the junction left unmatched. The V gene's germline CDR1 is LGHNA and CDR2 YSLEER. DNA of the CDR3: TGCGCCAGCAGCCCACAGGTTAGCGGGAGCCACTCCTACGAGCAGTACTTC. This sequence encodes CASSPQVSGSHSYEQYF.

The chain links TRBV10-1 to TRBJ2-1; D gene uncertain. Germline CDR1 and CDR2: WNHNN and SYGVQD (reference sequence). V was clipped by 0 bases and J by 9 bases, with 9 bases between them. This CDR3 has 13 residues. CDR3 protein: CASSESSLGEQFF. CDR3 nucleotide sequence: TGCGCCAGCAGTGAGTCTTCCCTGGGTGAGCAGTTCTTC.

This rearrangement joins TRBV19 to TRBJ1-5; 7 bases map to TRBD1. The CDR3 is made up of 14 amino acids. The V and J ends lost 7 bases and 1 base, in that order; junction bases with no gene match: 4. CDR1 and CDR2 (germline): LNHDA, SQIVND (reference sequence). CDR3 coding DNA: TGTGCCAGTACCCTGGGACAGAGCAATCAGCCCCAGCATTTT. Encoded protein: CASTLGQSNQPQHF.